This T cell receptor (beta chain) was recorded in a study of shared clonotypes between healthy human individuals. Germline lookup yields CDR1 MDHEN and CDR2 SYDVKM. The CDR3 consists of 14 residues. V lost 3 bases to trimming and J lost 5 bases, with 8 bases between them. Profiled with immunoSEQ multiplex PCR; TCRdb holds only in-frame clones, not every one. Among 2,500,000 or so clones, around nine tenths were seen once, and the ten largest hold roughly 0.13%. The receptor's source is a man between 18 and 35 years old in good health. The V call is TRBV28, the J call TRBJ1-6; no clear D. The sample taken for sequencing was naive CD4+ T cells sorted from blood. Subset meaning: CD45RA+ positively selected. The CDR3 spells CASSFGPNNSPLHF. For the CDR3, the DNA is TGTGCCAGCAGTTTCGGGCCGAATAATTCACCCCTCCACTTT.